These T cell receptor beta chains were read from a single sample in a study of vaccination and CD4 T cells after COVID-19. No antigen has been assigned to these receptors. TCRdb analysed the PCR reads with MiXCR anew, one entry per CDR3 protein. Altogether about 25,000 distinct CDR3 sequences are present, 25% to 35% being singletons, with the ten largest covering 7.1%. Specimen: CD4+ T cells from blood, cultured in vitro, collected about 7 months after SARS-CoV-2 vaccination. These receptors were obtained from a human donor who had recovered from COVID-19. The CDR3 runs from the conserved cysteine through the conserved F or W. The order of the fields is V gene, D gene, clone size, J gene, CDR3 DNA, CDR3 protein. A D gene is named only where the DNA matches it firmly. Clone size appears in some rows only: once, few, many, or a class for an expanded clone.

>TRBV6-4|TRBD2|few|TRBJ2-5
TGTGCCAGCAGTATGGGACTAGCGGGAGAGACCCAGTACTTC
CASSMGLAGETQYF
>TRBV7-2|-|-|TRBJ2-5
TGTGCCAGCAAGTTTAGCTACCGAGAGACCCAGTACTTC
CASKFSYRETQYF
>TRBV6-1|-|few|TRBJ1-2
TGTGCCAGCACGCCTTTCTCCGAGGGATCTCGGGGCTACACCTTC
CASTPFSEGSRGYTF
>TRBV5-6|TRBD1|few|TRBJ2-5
TGTGCCAGCAGCATGACAGGGCTCGGCCAAGAGACCCAGTACTTC
CASSMTGLGQETQYF
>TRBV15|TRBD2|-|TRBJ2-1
TGTGCCACCAGCATCCATTCCGGCGGGAGAAGGAATTATGAGCAGTTCTTC
CATSIHSGGRRNYEQFF
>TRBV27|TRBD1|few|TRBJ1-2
TGTGCCAGCAGGACGGGACAGGGTGGTGATGGCTACACCTTC
CASRTGQGGDGYTF
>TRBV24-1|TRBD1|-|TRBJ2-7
TGTGCCACCAGTGATAGTACAGGGGGCTACGAGCAGTACTTC
CATSDSTGGYEQYF
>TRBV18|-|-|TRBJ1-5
TGTGCCAGCTCACCATCCGGGAATCAGCCCCAGCATTTT
CASSPSGNQPQHF
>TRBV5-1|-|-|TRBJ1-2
TGCGCCAGCAGCTTGTCCGGCTATGGCTACACCTTC
CASSLSGYGYTF
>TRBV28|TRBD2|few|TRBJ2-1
TGTGCCAGCAGTAATTCCGGGACTATCCACAATGAGCAGTTCTTC
CASSNSGTIHNEQFF
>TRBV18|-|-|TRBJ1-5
TGTGCCAGCTCACCGCCTTCTGAGAGCAATCAGCCCCAGCATTTT
CASSPPSESNQPQHF
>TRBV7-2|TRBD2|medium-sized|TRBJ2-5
TGTGCCAGCAGCCCGGGACTACTACCAGAGACCCAGTACTTC
CASSPGLLPETQYF
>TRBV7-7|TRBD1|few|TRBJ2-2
TGTGCTAGCTCGCCCCAGGGGGTGCTCACCGGGGAGCTGTTTTTT
CASSPQGVLTGELFF
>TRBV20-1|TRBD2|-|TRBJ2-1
TGCAGTGCGGGCCGAGGCGGGGGAAACAATGAGCAGTTCTTC
CSAGRGGGNNEQFF
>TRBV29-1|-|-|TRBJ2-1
TGCAGCGTTGCCCACAATGAGCAGTTCTTC
CSVAHNEQFF
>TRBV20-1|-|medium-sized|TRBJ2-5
TGCAGTGCTAACGACGACAACCAAGAGACCCAGTACTTC
CSANDDNQETQYF
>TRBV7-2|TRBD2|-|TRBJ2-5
TGTGCCAGCAGCTTGGGTAGCGGGGAGACCCAGTACTTC
CASSLGSGETQYF
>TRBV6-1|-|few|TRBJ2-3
TGTGCCAGCAGTCCACCAGGGGTCACAGATACGCAGTATTTT
CASSPPGVTDTQYF
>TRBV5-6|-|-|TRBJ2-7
TGTGCCAGCAGCGAGAATCACGGGGAGCAGTACTTC
CASSENHGEQYF
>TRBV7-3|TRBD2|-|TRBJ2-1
TGTGCCAGCCATTATCCGGGACTAGCGGGACCTAGCTCCTACAATGAGCAGTTCTTC
CASHYPGLAGPSSYNEQFF
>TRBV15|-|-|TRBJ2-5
TGTGCCACCAGCAGAGATGTGATAGCGGAGACCCAGTACTTC
CATSRDVIAETQYF
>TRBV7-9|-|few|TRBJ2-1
TGTGCCAGCAGCTCCCGTTTACTAGCTGTCGAGGGTAATGAGCAGTTCTTC
CASSSRLLAVEGNEQFF
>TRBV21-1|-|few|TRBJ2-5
TGTGCCAGCTCGAGGCGGACCGGCCAAGAGACCCAGTACTTC
CASSRRTGQETQYF
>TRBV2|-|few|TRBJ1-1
TGTGCCAGCTCCAACTGGGACACTGAAGCTTTCTTT
CASSNWDTEAFF
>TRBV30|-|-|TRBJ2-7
TGTGCCTGGAGACGAGACGAATACGAGCAGTACTTC
CAWRRDEYEQYF
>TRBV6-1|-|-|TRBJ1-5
TGTGCCAGCAGCGCGGACAGCCACTATCAGCCCCAGCATTTT
CASSADSHYQPQHF
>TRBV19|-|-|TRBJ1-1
TGTGCCAGTAGTGTCCCAGGGTTGTTCACTGAAGCTTTCTTT
CASSVPGLFTEAFF
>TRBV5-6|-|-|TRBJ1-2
TGTGCCAGCAGCCCCCTGAGGGACTATGGCTACACCTTC
CASSPLRDYGYTF
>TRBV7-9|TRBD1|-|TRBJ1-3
TGTGCCAGCAGCACGCGGGACAGCCCTGGAAACACCATATATTTT
CASSTRDSPGNTIYF
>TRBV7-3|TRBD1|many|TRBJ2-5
TGTGCCAGCAGCCTTGGACAGGCACCAGAGACCCAGTACTTC
CASSLGQAPETQYF